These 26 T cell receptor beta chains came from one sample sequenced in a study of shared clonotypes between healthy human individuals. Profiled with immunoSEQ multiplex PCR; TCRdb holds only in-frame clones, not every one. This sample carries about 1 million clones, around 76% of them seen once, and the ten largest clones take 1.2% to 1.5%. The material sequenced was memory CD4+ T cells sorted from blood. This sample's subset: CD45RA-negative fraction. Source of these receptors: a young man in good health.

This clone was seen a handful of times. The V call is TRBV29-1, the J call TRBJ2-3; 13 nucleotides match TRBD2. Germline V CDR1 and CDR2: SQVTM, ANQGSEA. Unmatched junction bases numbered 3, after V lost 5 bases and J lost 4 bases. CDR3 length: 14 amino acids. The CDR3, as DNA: TGCAGCGTTACTAGCGGGGGGGCCGCAGATACGCAGTATTTT. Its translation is CSVTSGGAADTQYF.

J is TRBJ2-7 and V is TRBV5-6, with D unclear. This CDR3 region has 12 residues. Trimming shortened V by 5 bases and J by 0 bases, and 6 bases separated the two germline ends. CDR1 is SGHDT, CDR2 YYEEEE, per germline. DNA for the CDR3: TGTGCCAGCAGGCGCGGCTCCTACGAGCAGTACTTC. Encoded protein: CASRRGSYEQYF.

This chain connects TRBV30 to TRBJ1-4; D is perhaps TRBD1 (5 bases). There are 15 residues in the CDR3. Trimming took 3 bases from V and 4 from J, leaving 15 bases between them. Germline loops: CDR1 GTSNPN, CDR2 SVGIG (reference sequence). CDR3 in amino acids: CAWRRRDGFNEKLFF. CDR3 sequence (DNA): TGTGCCTGGAGGAGACGGGACGGGTTTAATGAAAAACTGTTTTTT.

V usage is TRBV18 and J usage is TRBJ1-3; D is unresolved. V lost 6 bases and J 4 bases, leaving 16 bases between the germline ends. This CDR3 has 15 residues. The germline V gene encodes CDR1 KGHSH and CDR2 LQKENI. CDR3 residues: CASSIERGPGNTIYF. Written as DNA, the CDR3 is TGTGCCAGCTCGATCGAGCGCGGGCCGGGAAACACCATATATTTT.

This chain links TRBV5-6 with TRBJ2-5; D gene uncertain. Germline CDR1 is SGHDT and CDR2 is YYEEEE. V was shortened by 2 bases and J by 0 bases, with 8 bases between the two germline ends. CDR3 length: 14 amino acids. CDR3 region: CASSFTEDQETQYF. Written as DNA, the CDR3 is TGTGCCAGCAGCTTCACGGAAGACCAAGAGACCCAGTACTTC.

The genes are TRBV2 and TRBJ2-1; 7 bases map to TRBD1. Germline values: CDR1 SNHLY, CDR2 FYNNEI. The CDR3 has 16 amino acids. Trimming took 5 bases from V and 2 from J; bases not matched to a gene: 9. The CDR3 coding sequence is TGTGCCAGCAGTCCTCGCGACAGGGTCACCTACAATGAGCAGTTCTTC. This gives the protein CASSPRDRVTYNEQFF.

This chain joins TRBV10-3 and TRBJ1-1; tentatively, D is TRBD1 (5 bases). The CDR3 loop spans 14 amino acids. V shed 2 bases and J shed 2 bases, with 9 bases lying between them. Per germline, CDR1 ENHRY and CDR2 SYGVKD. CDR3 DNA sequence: TGTGCCATCAGTGAGATCGGGGGAAACACTGAAGCTTTCTTT. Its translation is CAISEIGGNTEAFF.

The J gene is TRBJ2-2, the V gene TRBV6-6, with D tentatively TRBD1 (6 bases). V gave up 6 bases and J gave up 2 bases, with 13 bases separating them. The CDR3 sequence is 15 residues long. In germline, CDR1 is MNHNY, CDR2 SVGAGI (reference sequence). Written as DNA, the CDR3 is TGTGCCAGCAGCTTCGCTGGGGGCAACACCGGGGAGCTGTTTTTT. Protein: CASSFAGGNTGELFF.

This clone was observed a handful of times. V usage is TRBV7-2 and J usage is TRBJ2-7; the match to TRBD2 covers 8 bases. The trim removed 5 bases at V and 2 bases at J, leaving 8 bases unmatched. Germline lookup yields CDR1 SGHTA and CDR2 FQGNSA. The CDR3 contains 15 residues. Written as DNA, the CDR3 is TGTGCCAGCAGCCCGGGGGGGGCGCAGACCTACGAGCAGTACTTC. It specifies CASSPGGAQTYEQYF.

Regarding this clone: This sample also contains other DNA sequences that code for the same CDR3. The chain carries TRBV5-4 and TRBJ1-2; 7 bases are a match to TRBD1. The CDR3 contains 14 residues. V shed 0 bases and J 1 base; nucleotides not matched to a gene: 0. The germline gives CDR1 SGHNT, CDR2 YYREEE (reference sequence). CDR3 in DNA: TGTGCCAGCAGCTTGGACAGGGGTAACTATGGCTACACCTTC. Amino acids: CASSLDRGNYGYTF.

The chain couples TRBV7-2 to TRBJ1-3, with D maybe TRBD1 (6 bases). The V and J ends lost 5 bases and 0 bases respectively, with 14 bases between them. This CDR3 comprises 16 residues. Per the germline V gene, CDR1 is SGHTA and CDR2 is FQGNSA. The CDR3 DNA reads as TGTGCCAGCAGCCGACAGGCCGATAGCTCTGGAAACACCATATATTTT. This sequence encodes CASSRQADSSGNTIYF.

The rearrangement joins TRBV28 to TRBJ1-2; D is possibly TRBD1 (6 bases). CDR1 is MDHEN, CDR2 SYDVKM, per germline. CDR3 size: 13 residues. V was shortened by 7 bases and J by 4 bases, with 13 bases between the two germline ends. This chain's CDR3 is CASTSGQSYGYTF. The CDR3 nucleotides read TGTGCCAGCACCTCAGGACAGAGCTATGGCTACACCTTC.

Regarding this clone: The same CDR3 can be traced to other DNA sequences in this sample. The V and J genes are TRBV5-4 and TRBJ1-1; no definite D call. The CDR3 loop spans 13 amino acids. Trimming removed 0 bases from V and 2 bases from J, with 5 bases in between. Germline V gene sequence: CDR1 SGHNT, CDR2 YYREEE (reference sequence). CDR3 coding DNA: TGTGCCAGCAGCTTGGACAGCAACACTGAAGCTTTCTTT. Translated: CASSLDSNTEAFF.

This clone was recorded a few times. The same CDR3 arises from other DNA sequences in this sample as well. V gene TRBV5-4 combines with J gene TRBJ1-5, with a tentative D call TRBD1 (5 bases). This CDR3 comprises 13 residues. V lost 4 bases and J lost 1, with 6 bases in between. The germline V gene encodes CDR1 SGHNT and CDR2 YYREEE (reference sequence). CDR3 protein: CASSRDSNQPQHF. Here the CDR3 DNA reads TGTGCCAGCAGCCGGGACAGCAATCAGCCCCAGCATTTT.

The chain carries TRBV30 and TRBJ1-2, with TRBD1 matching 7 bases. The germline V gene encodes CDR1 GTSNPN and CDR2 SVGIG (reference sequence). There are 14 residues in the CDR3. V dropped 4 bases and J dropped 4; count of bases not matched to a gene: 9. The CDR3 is CAWTRDSRSYGYTF. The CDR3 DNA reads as TGTGCCTGGACCCGGGACAGCCGCAGCTATGGCTACACCTTC.

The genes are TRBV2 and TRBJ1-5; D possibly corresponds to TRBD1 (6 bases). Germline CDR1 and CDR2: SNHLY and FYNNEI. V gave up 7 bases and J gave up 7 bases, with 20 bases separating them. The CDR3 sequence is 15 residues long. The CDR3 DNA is TGTGCCAGCATCGAATCCAGGGGTGCAGGGCAGCCCCAGCATTTT. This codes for CASIESRGAGQPQHF.

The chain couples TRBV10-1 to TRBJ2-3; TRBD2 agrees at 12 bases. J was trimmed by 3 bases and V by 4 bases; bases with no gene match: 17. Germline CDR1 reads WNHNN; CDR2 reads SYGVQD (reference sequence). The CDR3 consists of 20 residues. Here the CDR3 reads CASSGALLTSGSSATDTQYF. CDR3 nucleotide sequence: TGCGCCAGCAGTGGGGCCCTCCTGACTAGCGGGAGTTCGGCGACAGATACGCAGTATTTT.

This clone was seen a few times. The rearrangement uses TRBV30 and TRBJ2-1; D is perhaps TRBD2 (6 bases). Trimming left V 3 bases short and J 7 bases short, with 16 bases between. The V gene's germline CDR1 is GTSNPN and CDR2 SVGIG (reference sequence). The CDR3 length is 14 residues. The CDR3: CAWRSGLARNEQFF. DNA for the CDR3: TGTGCCTGGAGATCGGGCCTAGCGAGGAATGAGCAGTTCTTC.

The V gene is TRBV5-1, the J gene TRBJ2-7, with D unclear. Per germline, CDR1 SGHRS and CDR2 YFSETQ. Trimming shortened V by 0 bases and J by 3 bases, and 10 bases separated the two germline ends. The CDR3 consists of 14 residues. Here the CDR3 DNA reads TGCGCCAGCAGCTTGGGGAACGGCTACTACGAGCAGTACTTC. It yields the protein CASSLGNGYYEQYF.

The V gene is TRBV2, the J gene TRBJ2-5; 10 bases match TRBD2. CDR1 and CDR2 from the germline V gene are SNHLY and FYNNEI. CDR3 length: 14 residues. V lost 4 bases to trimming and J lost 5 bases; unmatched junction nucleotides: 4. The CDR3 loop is CASSVFSGGETQYF. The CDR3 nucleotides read TGTGCCAGCAGTGTGTTTAGCGGGGGGGAGACCCAGTACTTC.

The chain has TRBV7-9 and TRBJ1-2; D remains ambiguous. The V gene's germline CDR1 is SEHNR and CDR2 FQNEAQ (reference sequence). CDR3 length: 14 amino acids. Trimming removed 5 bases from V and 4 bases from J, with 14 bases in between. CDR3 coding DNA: TGTGCCAGCAGCCTTGGAACGACCCCCTATGGCTACACCTTC. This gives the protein CASSLGTTPYGYTF.

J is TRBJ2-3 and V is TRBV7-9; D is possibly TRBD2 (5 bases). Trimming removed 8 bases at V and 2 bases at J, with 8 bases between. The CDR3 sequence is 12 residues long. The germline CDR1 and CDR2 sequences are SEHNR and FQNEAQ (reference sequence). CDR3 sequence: CASEGNTDTQYF. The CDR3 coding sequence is TGTGCCAGCGAGGGAAACACAGATACGCAGTATTTT. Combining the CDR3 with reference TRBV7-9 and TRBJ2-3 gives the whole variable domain DTGVSQNPRHKITKRGQNVTFRCDPISEHNRLYWYRQTLGQGPEFLTYFQNEAQLEKSRLLSDRFSAERPKGSFSTLEIQRTEQGDSAMYLCASEGNTDTQYFGPGTRLTVL.

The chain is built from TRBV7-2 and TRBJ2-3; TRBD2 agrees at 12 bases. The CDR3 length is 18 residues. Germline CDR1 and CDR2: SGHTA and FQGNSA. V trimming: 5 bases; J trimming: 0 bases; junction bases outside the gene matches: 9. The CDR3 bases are TGTGCCAGCAGCCTCCGAGGGACTAGCGGGCTTAGCACAGATACGCAGTATTTT. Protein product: CASSLRGTSGLSTDTQYF.

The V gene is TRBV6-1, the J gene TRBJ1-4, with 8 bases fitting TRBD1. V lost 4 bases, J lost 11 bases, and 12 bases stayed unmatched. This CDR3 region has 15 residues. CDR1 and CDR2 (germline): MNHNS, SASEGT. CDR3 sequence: CASSGTFPDRGKLFF. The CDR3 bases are TGTGCCAGCAGTGGGACATTCCCCGACAGGGGTAAACTGTTTTTT.

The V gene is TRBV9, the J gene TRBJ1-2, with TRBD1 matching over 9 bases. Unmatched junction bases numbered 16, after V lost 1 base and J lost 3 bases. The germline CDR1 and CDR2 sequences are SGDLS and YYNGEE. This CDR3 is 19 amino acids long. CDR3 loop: CASSVSKTGGESWYYGYTF. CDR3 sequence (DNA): TGTGCCAGCAGCGTAAGTAAGACAGGGGGTGAGAGTTGGTACTATGGCTACACCTTC.

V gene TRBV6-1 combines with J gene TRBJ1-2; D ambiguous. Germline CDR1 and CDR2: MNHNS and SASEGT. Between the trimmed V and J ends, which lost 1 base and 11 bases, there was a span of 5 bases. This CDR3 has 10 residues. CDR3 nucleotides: TGTGCCAGCAGTGAAGTTACATACACCTTC. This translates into CASSEVTYTF.